The sequence of this T cell receptor beta chain was determined in a study of technical replicates of blood from a handful of donors. Only in-frame clones appear in the TCRdb table, and some are missing; sequencing was by immunoSEQ multiplex PCR. The top ten clones hold roughly 13% of a sample with about 14,000 clones, about 80% of them seen once. The CDR3 extends over 15 amino acids. Germline trimming cut 5 bases from V and 8 bases from J; bases unmatched to any gene: 11. Germline lookup yields CDR1 SGHRS and CDR2 YFSETQ. The sample comprised PBMCs. This clonotype originated in a human donor in good health. The V call is TRBV5-1, the J call TRBJ2-2, with 8 bases matching TRBD1. The CDR3 loop reads CASRPNRQGWGELFF. The CDR3 DNA reads TGCGCCAGCAGACCGAACCGACAGGGGTGGGGGGAGCTGTTTTTT.